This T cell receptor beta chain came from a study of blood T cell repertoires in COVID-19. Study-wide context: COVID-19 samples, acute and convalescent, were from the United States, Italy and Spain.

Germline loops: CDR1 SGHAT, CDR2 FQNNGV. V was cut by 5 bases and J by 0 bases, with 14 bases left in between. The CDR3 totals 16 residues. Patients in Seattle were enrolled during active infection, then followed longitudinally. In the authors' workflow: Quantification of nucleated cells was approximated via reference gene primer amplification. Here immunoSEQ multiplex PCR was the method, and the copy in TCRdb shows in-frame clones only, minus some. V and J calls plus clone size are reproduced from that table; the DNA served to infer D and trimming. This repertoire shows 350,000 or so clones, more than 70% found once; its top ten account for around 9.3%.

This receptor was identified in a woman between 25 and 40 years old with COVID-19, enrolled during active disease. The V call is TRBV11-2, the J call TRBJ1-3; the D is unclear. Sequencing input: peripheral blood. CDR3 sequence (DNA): TGTGCCAGCAGCCGTTCGACGGGAGACTCTGGAAACACCATATATTTT. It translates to CASSRSTGDSGNTIYF.